These T cell receptor beta chains were read from a single sample in a study of blood T cell repertoires in COVID-19. Using immunoSEQ multiplex PCR, the repertoire was profiled, and TCRdb retains in-frame clones only, with some absent. The data hold about 140,000 clones, with 77% observed a single time. Material for sequencing was peripheral blood. The source is a woman between 45 and 65 years old with active or convalescent COVID-19. Each CDR3 is given with its conserved first and last residue. Fields, in order: J gene, clone size, V gene, D gene, CDR3 DNA, CDR3 protein. A D gene is named only where the DNA matches it firmly. For some rows the clone size is stated as once, few or many, or as a class when expanded; others skip it.

TRBJ2-3,few,TRBV19,TRBD2,TGTGCCAGTAGTATGTCCGGGACTACCAGCACAGATACGCAGTATTTT,CASSMSGTTSTDTQYF
TRBJ2-5,NA,TRBV11-2,TRBD2,TGTGCCAGCAGCTCACGGACTAGCACTGAGACCCAGTACTTC,CASSSRTSTETQYF
TRBJ1-2,NA,TRBV9,NA,TGTGCCAGCAGCTTTTCGATATCGGGCTATGGCTACACCTTC,CASSFSISGYGYTF
TRBJ2-3,NA,TRBV5-4,NA,TGTGCCAGCAGGTTGGCGCGGTCCACAGATACGCAGTATTTT,CASRLARSTDTQYF
TRBJ2-3,few,TRBV2,TRBD1,TGTGCCAGCAGTGAAGTTTTGGGACAGGGGGCGCGGCGGGAGTATTTT,CASSEVLGQGARREYF
TRBJ1-1,NA,TRBV6-6,TRBD1,TGTGCCAGCAGTCTTCGAGGGACAGGAGGAGGCAACACTGAAGCTTTCTTT,CASSLRGTGGGNTEAFF
TRBJ2-7,NA,TRBV18,NA,TGTGCCAGCTCACCACCCGGACAGACCTACGAGCAGTACTTC,CASSPPGQTYEQYF
TRBJ2-5,NA,TRBV10-2,TRBD2,TGCGCCAGCGGGAGACAGCGGGGGGAGAGAGAGACCCAGTACTTC,CASGRQRGERETQYF
TRBJ2-7,NA,TRBV2,TRBD1,TGTGCCAGCAGTGAATGGGACAGGGCACGCGAGCAGTACTTC,CASSEWDRAREQYF
TRBJ1-1,NA,TRBV12-3/TRBV12-4,TRBD1,TGTGCCAGCACAATGACCGAGACAGGGAAAGCTTTCTTT,CASTMTETGKAFF
TRBJ1-1,NA,TRBV14,TRBD1,TGTGCCAGCAGCCGCATCCCGGGACAGGGGTCCCGAACTGAAGCTTTCTTT,CASSRIPGQGSRTEAFF
TRBJ1-4,once,TRBV5-6,TRBD1,TGTGCCAGCAGCTTGGGGACAGGCTTATCAACTAATGAAAAACTGTTTTTT,CASSLGTGLSTNEKLFF
TRBJ2-5,few,TRBV5-4,TRBD1,TGTGCCAGCAGAGGGGACAGCCAAGAGACCCAGTACTTC,CASRGDSQETQYF
TRBJ2-2,few,TRBV6-4,TRBD1,TGTGCCAGCAGGACAGGGGTTTCCGCCGGGGAGCTGTTTTTT,CASRTGVSAGELFF
TRBJ2-3,NA,TRBV5-1,TRBD2,TGCGCCAGCAGTAACGGGGGGACCTCCCGAGATACGCAGTATTTT,CASSNGGTSRDTQYF
TRBJ1-3,NA,TRBV7-2,TRBD1,TGTGCCAGCAGCTTAGGTGGACAGGCCCCTGGAAACACCATATATTTT,CASSLGGQAPGNTIYF
TRBJ1-1,NA,TRBV19,TRBD1,TGTGCCAGTAGTTTGCGGGACAGGCCGAACACTGAAGCTTTCTTT,CASSLRDRPNTEAFF
TRBJ2-5,NA,TRBV11-3,TRBD2,TGTGCCAGCAGCTTATTTTCTAGCGGGAGTGAGACCCAGTACTTC,CASSLFSSGSETQYF
TRBJ2-3,NA,TRBV4-3,TRBD2,TGCGCCAGCAGCCAAGGGGCTAGCGGGAGTGCAGATACGCAGTATTTT,CASSQGASGSADTQYF
TRBJ2-1,NA,TRBV28,NA,TGTGCCAGCAGACCCGGGGATACCTACAATGAGCAGTTCTTC,CASRPGDTYNEQFF
TRBJ2-5,NA,TRBV7-2,TRBD2,TGTGCCAGCAGCTTAAACGGGGGGGCCGGAGAGACCCAGTACTTC,CASSLNGGAGETQYF
TRBJ1-3,few,TRBV2,NA,TGTGCCAGCAGTGACTTCAGCTCTGGAAACACCATATATTTT,CASSDFSSGNTIYF
TRBJ2-3,few,TRBV23-1,NA,TGCGCCAGCAGTCAAGAGGGCGCTACCCTGGGTGTCCACACAGATACGCAGTATTTT,CASSQEGATLGVHTDTQYF
TRBJ2-3,NA,TRBV4-2,NA,TGTGCCAGCAGCCAAGACGGAGCTAGCACAGATACGCAGTATTTT,CASSQDGASTDTQYF
TRBJ2-1,few,TRBV19,TRBD2,TGTGCCAGTACTTCCTTAGGGGCGGGGGGGAATGAGCAGTTCTTC,CASTSLGAGGNEQFF
TRBJ1-6,NA,TRBV4-1,NA,TGCGCCAGCAGCCAAGAGGGGGCAAGAAATTCACCCCTCCACTTT,CASSQEGARNSPLHF
TRBJ2-3,NA,TRBV27,TRBD1,TGTGCCAGCAGTCCGCGGACAGGGATCACAGATACGCAGTATTTT,CASSPRTGITDTQYF
TRBJ2-3,NA,TRBV3-1/TRBV3-2,TRBD2,TGTGCCAGCAGCCAGCGGGGGGTACGTGGGGATACGCAGTATTTT,CASSQRGVRGDTQYF
TRBJ1-2,few,TRBV2,NA,TGTGCCAGCAGTGCGGGAGCCTTATATGGCTACACCTTC,CASSAGALYGYTF
TRBJ2-2,NA,TRBV10-1,TRBD2,TGCGCCAGCAGGGCCCTTGGGGCGGGGGGGCGCGGCACCGGGGAGCTGTTTTTT,CASRALGAGGRGTGELFF
TRBJ1-1,NA,TRBV6-2/TRBV6-3,NA,TGTGCCAGCAGTTACTCGAGGAGTCAGGGGAAGAACACTGAAGCTTTCTTT,CASSYSRSQGKNTEAFF
TRBJ2-3,NA,TRBV6-6,NA,TGTGCCAGCAGTTATTCGCGGGCTAGCACAGATACGCAGTATTTT,CASSYSRASTDTQYF
TRBJ2-1,NA,TRBV7-2,TRBD2,TGTGCCAGCAGCTCGACTAGCGGGCGACTCTCCTACAATGAGCAGTTCTTC,CASSSTSGRLSYNEQFF